This T cell receptor beta chain was captured in a study of cytomegalovirus exposure and HLA in healthy donors. Germline CDR1 reads WSHSY; CDR2 reads SAAADI. V lost 7 bases and J lost 1, with 17 bases in between. The CDR3 is made up of 15 amino acids. Repertoires were generated with immunoSEQ multiplex PCR, while TCRdb's copy carries only in-frame clones and drops some. The table records about 130,000 clones, 80% to 90% of them present only once. On this clone itself: Its antigen is still unknown.

The donors were in the roughly 130-subject validation cohort, distinct from the roughly 700-subject first cohort. The study, taken as a whole, reports: Many donors shared some public TCRs, even though most TCR sequences were rare. The classifier reportedly diagnosed cytomegalovirus status with high sensitivity and specificity. According to the study, roughly 180 TCR beta chains were cytomegalovirus-associated.

The material sequenced was PBMCs. This chain links TRBV10-2 with TRBJ2-7; tentatively, D is TRBD2 (6 bases). The sequence derives from a young woman in good health and CMV-seronegative. DNA of the CDR3: TGCGCCAGCATTGATGGGAGGAAAAATTCCTACGAGCAGTACTTC. Translation: CASIDGRKNSYEQYF.